This paragraph covers one T cell receptor beta chain sequence. As yet, its antigen is unknown. Primers for the PCR totalled 60 Vbeta and 13 Jbeta. Repertoires were generated with immunoSEQ multiplex PCR, while TCRdb's copy carries only in-frame clones and drops some. The repertoire consists of around 300,000 clones, with just under 85% occurring once and the leading ten covering roughly 2%. The data stem from a study of cytomegalovirus exposure and HLA in healthy donors. Notes on the study in general: It was likely that a cluster of highly shared sequence variants was a sequencing artifact.

V was trimmed by 0 bases and J by 4 bases, leaving 9 bases between them. The CDR3 covers 14 residues. The V gene's germline CDR1 is GTSNPN and CDR2 SVGIG (reference sequence). This sequence was found in a woman in her thirties or forties in good health and CMV-seropositive. The V and J genes are TRBV30 and TRBJ1-4; D is ambiguous. The specimen sequenced was PBMCs. DNA for the CDR3: TGTGCCTGGAGTGTCAGGTCCAATAATGAAAAACTGTTTTTT. Its protein product is CAWSVRSNNEKLFF.